A selection of T cell receptor beta chains follows, all from one sample in a study of blood T cell repertoires in COVID-19. The table came from immunoSEQ multiplex PCR; TCRdb's copy has only in-frame clones and leaves some out. The table lists approximately 38,000 clones, approximately 91% of them singletons, with around 5.8% in the top ten. The source material was peripheral blood. The receptors were sampled from a woman older than 75 with acute or convalescent COVID-19. The CDR3 runs from the conserved cysteine through the conserved F or W. A D gene is named only where the DNA matches it firmly. Where a row states a size, it is once, few, many or the class of an expanded clone; other rows omit it.

size: NA
J: TRBJ1-1
D: NA
V: TRBV3-1/TRBV3-2
CDR3: CASSQDRWNTEAFF
DNA: TGTGCCAGCAGCCAAGACAGGTGGAACACTGAAGCTTTCTTT

size: NA
J: TRBJ2-7
D: TRBD1
V: TRBV7-8
CDR3: CASSLTTSGTGGTYEQYF
DNA: TGTGCCAGCAGCCTGACTACGTCTGGGACAGGGGGCACCTACGAGCAGTACTTC

size: once
J: TRBJ2-6
D: TRBD1
V: TRBV4-2
CDR3: CASSQEGRGNSGANVLTF
DNA: TGTGCCAGCAGCCAAGAAGGCAGGGGGAACTCTGGGGCCAACGTCCTGACTTTC

size: NA
J: TRBJ1-1
D: NA
V: TRBV7-3
CDR3: CASSLRGQNTEAFF
DNA: TGTGCCAGCAGCTTAAGGGGGCAGAACACTGAAGCTTTCTTT

size: NA
J: TRBJ2-1
D: TRBD2
V: TRBV4-1
CDR3: CASSQEGTSGGYNEQFF
DNA: TGCGCCAGCAGCCAAGAGGGGACTAGCGGGGGCTACAATGAGCAGTTCTTC

size: NA
J: TRBJ1-2
D: TRBD1
V: TRBV5-6
CDR3: CASSRDRLNYGYTF
DNA: TGTGCCAGCAGCAGGGACAGGCTTAACTATGGCTACACCTTC

size: NA
J: TRBJ1-3
D: NA
V: TRBV18
CDR3: CASSGSSGNTIYF
DNA: TGTGCCAGCTCAGGGAGCTCTGGAAACACCATATATTTT

size: NA
J: TRBJ2-3
D: TRBD2
V: TRBV7-9
CDR3: CASILATSGQLTDTQYF
DNA: TGTGCCAGCATCCTCGCGACTAGCGGACAACTCACAGATACGCAGTATTTT

size: NA
J: TRBJ2-2
D: NA
V: TRBV5-1
CDR3: CASSLASGNTGELFF
DNA: TGCGCCAGCAGCTTGGCCTCCGGTAACACCGGGGAGCTGTTTTTT

size: NA
J: TRBJ2-5
D: TRBD1
V: TRBV9
CDR3: CASSRGTGQGARETQYF
DNA: TGTGCCAGCAGCCGAGGAACGGGACAGGGGGCGCGAGAGACCCAGTACTTC

size: NA
J: TRBJ1-1
D: NA
V: TRBV6-5
CDR3: CASKDSMNTEAFF
DNA: TGTGCCAGCAAAGACAGCATGAACACTGAAGCTTTCTTT

size: NA
J: TRBJ2-7
D: TRBD2
V: TRBV5-4
CDR3: CASSIGASGGTKTYEQYF
DNA: TGTGCCAGCAGTATTGGGGCTAGCGGGGGGACCAAGACCTACGAGCAGTACTTC

size: NA
J: TRBJ1-1
D: NA
V: TRBV7-3
CDR3: CASSSHGGSVTEAFF
DNA: TGTGCCAGCAGCTCCCATGGCGGGAGTGTCACTGAAGCTTTCTTT

size: NA
J: TRBJ1-2
D: NA
V: TRBV29-1
CDR3: CSVHQGLYGYTF
DNA: TGCAGCGTTCACCAGGGGCTGTATGGCTACACCTTC

size: NA
J: TRBJ1-6
D: TRBD1
V: TRBV4-1
CDR3: CASARLYTRQGGNSPLHF
DNA: TGCGCCAGTGCCCGACTTTACACCCGACAGGGAGGTAATTCACCCCTCCACTTT

size: NA
J: TRBJ1-6
D: NA
V: TRBV5-6
CDR3: CASSLGTGPSSYNSPLHF
DNA: TGTGCCAGCAGCTTGGGAACAGGACCGAGCTCCTATAATTCACCCCTCCACTTT

size: NA
J: TRBJ2-5
D: TRBD1
V: TRBV7-2
CDR3: CASSITGVQTQYF
DNA: TGTGCCAGCAGCATTACAGGGGTACAGACCCAGTACTTC

size: NA
J: TRBJ2-6
D: NA
V: TRBV5-6
CDR3: CASSLQGISGANVLTF
DNA: TGTGCCAGCAGCTTGCAGGGAATCTCTGGGGCCAACGTCCTGACTTTC

size: NA
J: TRBJ1-4
D: TRBD1
V: TRBV6-1
CDR3: CASSRTGGDNEKLFF
DNA: TGTGCCAGCAGTCGGACAGGGGGAGATAATGAAAAACTGTTTTTT

size: once
J: TRBJ2-7
D: TRBD1
V: TRBV18
CDR3: CASSPYQIRTGGDEQYF
DNA: TGTGCCAGCTCACCATATCAAATCAGGACAGGGGGCGACGAGCAGTACTTC

size: once
J: TRBJ1-1
D: NA
V: TRBV12-3/TRBV12-4
CDR3: CASSFLGLTEAFF
DNA: TGTGCCAGCAGTTTCCTCGGACTAACTGAAGCTTTCTTT

size: once
J: TRBJ2-2
D: NA
V: TRBV11-1
CDR3: CASSGPTGTNTGELFF
DNA: TGTGCCAGCAGCGGACCGACAGGTACCAACACCGGGGAGCTGTTTTTT

size: NA
J: TRBJ2-1
D: TRBD2
V: TRBV11-2
CDR3: CASSSYSTSGGYNEQFF
DNA: TGTGCCAGCAGCTCCTATTCTACTAGCGGGGGATACAATGAGCAGTTCTTC

size: NA
J: TRBJ1-5
D: NA
V: TRBV19
CDR3: CASSIGRERAWDQPQHF
DNA: TGTGCCAGTAGTATAGGACGGGAAAGGGCTTGGGATCAGCCCCAGCATTTT

size: NA
J: TRBJ1-2
D: NA
V: TRBV30
CDR3: CAWSPGSYGYTF
DNA: TGTGCCTGGAGCCCCGGGAGCTACGGCTACACCTTC

size: NA
J: TRBJ1-5
D: NA
V: TRBV28
CDR3: CATFVRTAYSNQPQHF
DNA: TGTGCCACCTTCGTCCGAACAGCTTATAGCAATCAGCCCCAGCATTTT

size: medium-sized
J: TRBJ2-3
D: TRBD2
V: TRBV2
CDR3: CASSEFASGGDTQYF
DNA: TGTGCCAGCAGTGAATTTGCTAGCGGGGGTGATACGCAGTATTTT

size: NA
J: TRBJ2-3
D: TRBD1
V: TRBV7-9
CDR3: CASSTHRGPTDTQYF
DNA: TGTGCCAGCAGCACCCACAGGGGCCCCACAGATACGCAGTATTTT

size: NA
J: TRBJ2-2
D: TRBD1
V: TRBV2
CDR3: CGSGQENTGELFF
DNA: TGTGGTTCGGGACAGGAGAACACCGGGGAGCTGTTTTTT

size: NA
J: TRBJ1-5
D: NA
V: TRBV18
CDR3: CASSPSRGNNQPQHF
DNA: TGTGCCAGCTCACCGAGTCGGGGAAACAATCAGCCCCAGCATTTT

size: NA
J: TRBJ1-1
D: TRBD1
V: TRBV5-1
CDR3: CASSLQGATEAFF
DNA: TGCGCCAGCAGCTTACAGGGGGCCACTGAAGCTTTCTTT

size: NA
J: TRBJ1-1
D: TRBD1
V: TRBV7-9
CDR3: CASSLDRATEAFF
DNA: TGTGCCAGCAGCCTGGACAGGGCCACTGAAGCTTTCTTT

size: NA
J: TRBJ2-1
D: TRBD1
V: TRBV5-1
CDR3: CASSLGQGLEQFF
DNA: TGCGCCAGCAGCTTGGGACAGGGTCTTGAGCAGTTCTTC

size: NA
J: TRBJ1-6
D: TRBD1
V: TRBV7-3
CDR3: CASSSQGGPNSPLHF
DNA: TGTGCCAGCAGCTCCCAAGGGGGCCCCAATTCACCCCTCCACTTT

size: NA
J: TRBJ1-1
D: NA
V: TRBV12-5
CDR3: CASGFLPNTEAFF
DNA: TGTGCTAGTGGTTTTCTCCCTAACACTGAAGCTTTCTTT

size: NA
J: TRBJ1-1
D: NA
V: TRBV7-3
CDR3: CASSLSENTEAFF
DNA: TGTGCCAGCAGCTTATCAGAGAACACTGAAGCTTTCTTT

size: once
J: TRBJ2-7
D: TRBD1
V: TRBV7-9
CDR3: CASSLQGQGLHEQYF
DNA: TGTGCCAGCAGCTTACAGGGACAGGGACTCCACGAGCAGTACTTC

size: NA
J: TRBJ2-7
D: TRBD2
V: TRBV7-2
CDR3: CASSRTSGAYEQYF
DNA: TGTGCCAGCAGCCGGACTAGCGGGGCGTACGAGCAGTACTTC

size: NA
J: TRBJ1-2
D: TRBD1
V: TRBV7-2
CDR3: CASSRTGGPVGYGYTF
DNA: TGTGCCAGCAGCCGGACAGGGGGACCAGTAGGGTATGGCTACACCTTC